This T cell receptor beta chain was identified during a study of spatial heterogeneity in lung cancer. Study as a whole: The study consistently detected more beta-chain than alpha-chain sequences.

The presence of a unique molecular identifier marked each TCR cDNA molecule. TCRdb redid the calling of the 5' RACE reads with MiXCR, one entry per CDR3 protein. The table shows about 92,000 distinct CDR3 sequences, with 12% occurring only once. Time point given: sample taken at primary tumor resection. No cell sorting; template was whole RNA from tumor, lung tissue or PBMC. Broader study findings: Ubiquitous expanded tumor TCRs showed up in blood more at resection than follow-up.

This clonotype was detected a few times. Its antigen is as yet unknown. The sequencing here drew on PBMCs, taken at surgery. This receptor was taken from a male donor with early-stage non-small cell lung cancer.

Here the CDR3 DNA reads TGTGCCAGCAGCTCCGGGACAGGGCAATACGAGCAGTACTTC. This translates into CASSSGTGQYEQYF. The chain carries TRBV5-5 and TRBJ2-7; 9 bases are a match to TRBD1. CDR1 SGHKS and CDR2 YYEKEE come from the germline V gene (reference sequence). The CDR3 has 14 residues. The junction had 5 bases not matched to a gene; V was cut back by 3 bases and J by 4 bases.